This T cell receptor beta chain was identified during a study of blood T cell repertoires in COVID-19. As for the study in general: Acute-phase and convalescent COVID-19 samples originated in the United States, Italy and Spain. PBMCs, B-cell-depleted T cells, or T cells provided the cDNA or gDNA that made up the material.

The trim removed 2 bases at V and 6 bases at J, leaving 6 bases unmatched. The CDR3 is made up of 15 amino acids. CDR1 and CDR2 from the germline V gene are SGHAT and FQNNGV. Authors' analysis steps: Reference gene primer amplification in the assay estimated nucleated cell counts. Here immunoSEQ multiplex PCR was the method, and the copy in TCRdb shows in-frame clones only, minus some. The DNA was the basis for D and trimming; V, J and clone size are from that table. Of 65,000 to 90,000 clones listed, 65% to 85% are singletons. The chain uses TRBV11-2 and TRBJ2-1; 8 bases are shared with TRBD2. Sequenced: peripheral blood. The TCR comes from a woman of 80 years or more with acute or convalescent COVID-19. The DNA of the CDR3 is TGTGCCAGCAGCTTATCGGGAGGGGCCCGCAATGAGCAGTTCTTC. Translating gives CASSLSGGARNEQFF. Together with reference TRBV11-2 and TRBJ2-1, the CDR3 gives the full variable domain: EAGVAQSPRYKIIEKRQSVAFWCNPISGHATLYWYQQILGQGPKLLIQFQNNGVVDDSQLPKDRFSAERLKGVDSTLKIQPAKLEDSAVYLCASSLSGGARNEQFFGPGTRLTVL.